This is a list of T cell receptor beta chains from one sample in a study of blood T cell repertoires in COVID-19. Sequencing was performed with immunoSEQ multiplex PCR; in TCRdb, only in-frame clones are kept and a portion is missing. Of under 300,000 clones listed, 84% are singletons. The specimen was peripheral blood. Receptor source: a woman between 40 and 50 years old who had recovered from COVID-19. The CDR3 runs from the conserved cysteine through the conserved F or W. The D gene is left open where the match is weak. Clone size, where shown, is once, few, many, or a class for clones that have expanded.

TRBJ2-7	TRBV3-1/TRBV3-2	few	-	TGTGCCAGCAGACTCACTAGTACCTACGAGCAGTACTTC	CASRLTSTYEQYF
TRBJ2-7	TRBV20-1	-	-	TGCAGTGCTAGTGATTCTGGGCCGGTCCACGAGCAGTACTTC	CSASDSGPVHEQYF
TRBJ2-5	TRBV19	-	-	TGTGCCAGTAGTAATTCCAGGGAAGAGACCCAGTACTTC	CASSNSREETQYF
TRBJ2-7	TRBV19	-	-	TGTGCCAGTAGTACCTCACACCTTATTTCCTACGAGCAGTACTTC	CASSTSHLISYEQYF
TRBJ1-2	TRBV2	few	TRBD1	TGTGCCAGCAGTGGGGACAGGTACGGCTACACCTTC	CASSGDRYGYTF
TRBJ2-3	TRBV20-1	-	TRBD1	TGCAGTGCTAGTGCCGGGACAGGGGTGGGTACGCAGTATTTT	CSASAGTGVGTQYF
TRBJ1-5	TRBV18	-	-	TGTGCCAGCTCACCAGGGGAGAGTGAGCCCCAGCATTTT	CASSPGESEPQHF
TRBJ2-3	TRBV5-1	-	TRBD1	TGCGCCAGCAGCTTGGGAGACAGGGTCGAGGTAGCAGATACGCAGTATTTT	CASSLGDRVEVADTQYF
TRBJ1-1	TRBV5-8	-	-	TGTGCCAGCAGCTTTTTAGACATCATGAACACTGAAGCTTTCTTT	CASSFLDIMNTEAFF
TRBJ1-1	TRBV11-2	-	-	TGTGCCAGCAGCTCGGGGATGGGGAACACTGAAGCTTTCTTT	CASSSGMGNTEAFF
TRBJ1-2	TRBV7-6	once	TRBD1	TGTGCCAGCAGCTCGACAGGGGGCGGGTACACCTTC	CASSSTGGGYTF
TRBJ2-3	TRBV4-3	-	TRBD2	TGCGCCAGCAGCCAAGAAGGCCTAGCGGGGGCGTTGGGTACGCAGTATTTT	CASSQEGLAGALGTQYF
TRBJ2-3	TRBV6-5	-	TRBD1	TGTGCCAGCAAAAGATGGACAGGGGGGACAGATACGCAGTATTTT	CASKRWTGGTDTQYF
TRBJ1-3	TRBV11-2	-	-	TGTGCCAGCAGCTCCTCCGAAGCAAACACCATATATTTT	CASSSSEANTIYF
TRBJ1-5	TRBV12-5	-	-	TGTGCTAGTGGTCCCCAACTGGGAGGTCAGCCCCAGCATTTT	CASGPQLGGQPQHF
TRBJ1-4	TRBV5-6	-	TRBD1	TGTGCCAGCAGCCCGGACAGGGTCGCAACTAATGAAAAACTGTTTTTT	CASSPDRVATNEKLFF
TRBJ2-5	TRBV9	-	TRBD2	TGTGCCAGCAGCGCCAGACTAGCGGGGGGGCGAGAGACCCAGTACTTC	CASSARLAGGRETQYF
TRBJ2-7	TRBV5-4	-	TRBD1	TGTGCCAGCAGCACGGAGGGACAGGGACGCGAGCAGTACTTC	CASSTEGQGREQYF
TRBJ1-1	TRBV11-3	-	-	TGTGCCAGCAGCTTAGCTCCAGGACAGAACACTGAAGCTTTCTTT	CASSLAPGQNTEAFF
TRBJ1-1	TRBV2	-	TRBD1	TGTGCCAGCAGTTCTCAAGGGACAGAGAACACTGAAGCTTTCTTT	CASSSQGTENTEAFF
TRBJ1-2	TRBV6-1	-	-	TGTGCCAGCAGTGAATTTACACAGGGCGCCTTCTATGGCTACACCTTC	CASSEFTQGAFYGYTF
TRBJ1-3	TRBV28	-	-	TGTGCCAGCAGTTCGACTCGATCGTCCAACCCCCCCTTATATTTT	CASSSTRSSNPPLYF
TRBJ1-1	TRBV7-8	once	-	TGTGCCAGCAGCTCCCGTTTAATGAACACTGAAGCTTTCTTT	CASSSRLMNTEAFF
TRBJ2-3	TRBV4-3	-	TRBD2	TGCGCCAGCAGCCAAGACTCGTCTAGCGGGGGCAGAGATACGCAGTATTTT	CASSQDSSSGGRDTQYF
TRBJ1-1	TRBV27	-	-	TGTGCCAGCAACCAAAGGGCGGGCGTGGGCACTGAAGCTTTCTTT	CASNQRAGVGTEAFF
TRBJ2-1	TRBV19	once	TRBD2	TGTGCCAGTAGTATAAATCGGGGTGCTAGCGGGACTTACAATGAGCAGTTCTTC	CASSINRGASGTYNEQFF
TRBJ2-3	TRBV19	-	-	TGTGCCAGTAGTACCCATAGCCCGCACAGGTCCTGGTCCCCACCCTCAAGAAATACGCAGTATTTT	CASSTHSPHRSWSPPSRNTQYF